Sequencing of this T cell receptor (beta chain) was carried out in a study of T cell changes during pregnancy in multiple sclerosis. CDR3 length: 16 residues. Trimming stripped 2 bases from V and 0 bases from J, with 13 bases between. Germline V gene data show CDR1 as SGHTA and CDR2 as FQGNSA. Sequencing used immunoSEQ multiplex PCR; TCRdb keeps in-frame clones, though not all of them. The table lists 95,000 to 110,000 clones, roughly nine tenths of them singletons, with more than 0.85% in the top ten. This clonotype originated in a female donor with multiple sclerosis, enrolled in a pregnancy study. The V gene is TRBV7-2, the J gene TRBJ1-1; D gene uncertain. The sequencing here drew on peripheral blood, taken after pregnancy. The CDR3 loop is CASSLRQAPLNTEAFF. In nucleotides, the CDR3 is TGTGCCAGCAGCTTACGTCAGGCCCCCCTGAACACTGAAGCTTTCTTT.